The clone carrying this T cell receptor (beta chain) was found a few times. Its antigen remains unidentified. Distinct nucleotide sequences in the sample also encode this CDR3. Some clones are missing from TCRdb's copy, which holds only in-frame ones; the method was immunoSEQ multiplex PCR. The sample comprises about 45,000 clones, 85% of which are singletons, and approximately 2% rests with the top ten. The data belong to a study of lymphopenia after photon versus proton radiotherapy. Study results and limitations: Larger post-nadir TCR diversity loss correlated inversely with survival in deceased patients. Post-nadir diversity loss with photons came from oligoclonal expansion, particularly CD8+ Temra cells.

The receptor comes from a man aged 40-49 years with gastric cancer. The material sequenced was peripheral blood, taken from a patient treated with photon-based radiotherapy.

CDR3 nucleotide sequence: TGTGCCAGCAGCCCGGGACAGGGGCGGGATACGCAGTATTTT. Amino acids: CASSPGQGRDTQYF. The genes are TRBV7-6 and TRBJ2-3, with 10 bases matching TRBD1. Unmatched junction bases numbered 5, after V lost 5 bases and J lost 6 bases. The CDR3 runs to 14 residues. CDR1 and CDR2 (germline): SGHVS, FNYEAQ.